Listed below are T cell receptor beta chains from one sample, sequenced in a study of regulatory T cells in long-lasting Graves disease. TCRdb re-derived calls from the multiplex PCR reads in MiXCR, one entry per CDR3 protein. The data contain about 430,000 distinct CDR3 sequences, about 15% of them singletons. These data were also reused for a study on T cells in Graves' hyperthyroidism and ophthalmopathy.

The source was peripheral blood mononuclear cells (PBMCs), collected at new diagnosis, from a patient treated with antithyroid drugs. The receptors stem from a woman aged 40 to 49 with Graves disease. Both conserved end residues are part of each CDR3. D genes are given only for firm matches. A clone size is listed for some rows: how often the clone was seen (once, few, many), or a class if it is expanded.

cdr3_nt,cdr3_aa,clone_size,v_call,j_call,d_call
TGTGCCAGCAGCTCAGAGGACGGGACGCCCCAGTTCTTC,CASSSEDGTPQFF,many,TRBV7-9,TRBJ2-1,NA
TGTGCCAGCAGTTCAGGGACAGCCCTCGGGGGCTACACCTTC,CASSSGTALGGYTF,many,TRBV27,TRBJ1-2,TRBD1
TGTGCCAGCAGCGTAGGTGGGACAGGTGGGTACGAGCAGTACTTC,CASSVGGTGGYEQYF,few,TRBV9,TRBJ2-7,TRBD1
TGTGCCATCAGTTTAACAGGGGGCACTGAAGCTTTCTTT,CAISLTGGTEAFF,NA,TRBV10-3,TRBJ1-1,TRBD1
TGTGCCAGCAGTCGAACTAGCGGGGTTAGCACAGATACGCAGTATTTT,CASSRTSGVSTDTQYF,many,TRBV3-1,TRBJ2-3,TRBD2
TGTGCCAGCAGCCGGACTACCCTCACCTACAATGAGCAGTTCTTC,CASSRTTLTYNEQFF,many,TRBV12-3/TRBV12-4,TRBJ2-1,NA
TGCAGCGTCACCACAGGGATGAACGAGCAGTACTTC,CSVTTGMNEQYF,many,TRBV29-1,TRBJ2-7,NA
TGTGCCAGCGTTCAAACCGGAGGCAACGAGCAGTACTTC,CASVQTGGNEQYF,many,TRBV12-3/TRBV12-4,TRBJ2-7,NA
TGTGCCAGCAGTCACCGACAACCCTCCTACGAGCAGTACTTC,CASSHRQPSYEQYF,many,TRBV27,TRBJ2-7,NA
TGTGCCTGGACGACAGGGATAAGCACAGATACGCAGTATTTT,CAWTTGISTDTQYF,NA,TRBV30,TRBJ2-3,TRBD1
TGTGCCAGCAGCTATCTCGTGTGGGCTCAGGAGGGAGAGACCCAGTACTTC,CASSYLVWAQEGETQYF,many,TRBV7-9,TRBJ2-5,NA
TGCAGCGTTGCGGGACAGATGAACACTGAAGCTTTCTTT,CSVAGQMNTEAFF,many,TRBV29-1,TRBJ1-1,TRBD1
TGCAGCGTTGGGAACGGCAATCAGCCCCAGCATTTT,CSVGNGNQPQHF,few,TRBV29-1,TRBJ1-5,NA
TGTGCCAGCAGTTCACAGGGAAGGGGATCACCCCTCCACTTT,CASSSQGRGSPLHF,few,TRBV28,TRBJ1-6,NA
TGTGCCAGCAGGGCCGGACAGGGGGAAACAGATACGCAGTATTTT,CASRAGQGETDTQYF,many,TRBV6-2/TRBV6-3,TRBJ2-3,TRBD1
TGTGCCAGCACCCTAGCGGGCTCCTACGAGCAGTACTTC,CASTLAGSYEQYF,many,TRBV7-9,TRBJ2-7,TRBD2
TGCAGTGCGATACGACTAGCGGGAACCGGGGAGCTGTTTTTT,CSAIRLAGTGELFF,NA,TRBV20-1,TRBJ2-2,TRBD2
TGTGCCAGCAGTTCCTTCAGGGGCCAGGAGACCCAGTACTTC,CASSSFRGQETQYF,many,TRBV28,TRBJ2-5,NA
TGTGCCAGCAGGGCAGGGGACACCGGGGAGCTGTTTTTT,CASRAGDTGELFF,many,TRBV2,TRBJ2-2,NA
TGTGCCAGCAGTTTAAAGGGGGACAGGGGAGGGGGCAATGAGCAGTTCTTC,CASSLKGDRGGGNEQFF,many,TRBV12-3/TRBV12-4,TRBJ2-1,TRBD1
TGTGCCAGCAGTTTCCAGGACCGGGATAACAATCAGCCCCAGCATTTT,CASSFQDRDNNQPQHF,NA,TRBV27,TRBJ1-5,NA
TGTGCCAGCAGCTACTACGGGATTAACACTGAAGCTTTCTTT,CASSYYGINTEAFF,many,TRBV7-9,TRBJ1-1,NA
TGCGCCAGCAGCCCCGGACTAGCGGGAGGGCCGGAGGAGCAGTTCTTC,CASSPGLAGGPEEQFF,NA,TRBV5-1,TRBJ2-1,TRBD2
TGTGCCAGCAGCCCCGATGGCACTAGCAGATACGAGCAGTACTTC,CASSPDGTSRYEQYF,many,TRBV12-3/TRBV12-4,TRBJ2-7,NA
TGCGCCAGCAGCCAAAGTCAGGATGGCTACACCTTC,CASSQSQDGYTF,NA,TRBV5-1,TRBJ1-2,NA
TGTGCCAGCAGTGGGCAAAGACAGGTTAGCACAGATACGCAGTATTTT,CASSGQRQVSTDTQYF,few,TRBV6-1,TRBJ2-3,NA
TGTGCCAGCAGTTCCGGACGGGTCGATCAGCCCCAGCATTTT,CASSSGRVDQPQHF,many,TRBV5-5,TRBJ1-5,NA
TGTGCCAGCAGTTTAGCGAACGGGAGTGGCAATGAGCAGTTCTTC,CASSLANGSGNEQFF,many,TRBV12-3/TRBV12-4,TRBJ2-1,NA
TGCAGTGCCCCCCCGGGACTAGCGGAGAATACGCAGTATTTT,CSAPPGLAENTQYF,many,TRBV20-1,TRBJ2-3,TRBD2
TGTGCCAGCAGTTATCGGCAGCCATCCTCTGGAAACACCATATATTTT,CASSYRQPSSGNTIYF,NA,TRBV6-5,TRBJ1-3,NA
TGTGCCAGCAGCGACCCTACCGGGACAGGGCCCTATAGCAATCAGCCCCAGCATTTT,CASSDPTGTGPYSNQPQHF,many,TRBV9,TRBJ1-5,TRBD1
TGTGCCAGCGCCCCAATCGGGACTAGCTCCTACGAGCAGTACTTC,CASAPIGTSSYEQYF,medium-sized,TRBV13,TRBJ2-7,TRBD2
TGTGCCAGCAGCCCAGACCCTGGACTAGCGGGAGTTGGCCGGGCCCATACGCAGTATTTT,CASSPDPGLAGVGRAHTQYF,many,TRBV7-9,TRBJ2-3,TRBD2
TGTGCCAGTAGCCGAACCGGACCAGCCGGGGAGCTGTTTTTT,CASSRTGPAGELFF,many,TRBV19,TRBJ2-2,NA
TGTGCCAGCAGTTCCACCACTAGCGGAGGGCTCTACGAGCAGTACTTC,CASSSTTSGGLYEQYF,NA,TRBV27,TRBJ2-7,TRBD2
TGTGCCAGCAGCCGACGACCCGGACTAGCGGGAAACAATGAGCAGTTCTTC,CASSRRPGLAGNNEQFF,many,TRBV7-2,TRBJ2-1,TRBD2
TGCAGCGTTGGATACAGGGGGGCCTACGAGCAGTACTTC,CSVGYRGAYEQYF,many,TRBV29-1,TRBJ2-7,TRBD1
TGTGCCAGCAGCTCGCCGACTAGCGGGAGAGCAGATACGCAGTATTTT,CASSSPTSGRADTQYF,NA,TRBV11-2,TRBJ2-3,TRBD2
TGTGCCAGCAGAGAAGGACCTGGACAGGCGCAGACCCAGTACTTC,CASREGPGQAQTQYF,few,TRBV2,TRBJ2-5,TRBD1
TGTGCCAGAAGCTTACGGGACGGTCCTTACAATGAGCAGTTCTTC,CARSLRDGPYNEQFF,NA,TRBV7-2,TRBJ2-1,NA
TGCGCCAGCAGCCAAGATTGGGGACAGAGCTATGGCTACACCTTC,CASSQDWGQSYGYTF,NA,TRBV4-3,TRBJ1-2,TRBD1